This TCR beta chain appears in the sequencing data of a study of T cell changes during pregnancy in multiple sclerosis. Assay: immunoSEQ multiplex PCR; the TCRdb copy retains only in-frame clones and omits some. The table records over 35,000 clones, approximately 92% of them present only once. The CDR3 sequence is 16 residues long. From germline, CDR1 is LGHNT and CDR2 FRNRAP. V was trimmed by 4 bases and J by 0 bases, leaving 12 bases between them. The receptor comes from a female donor with multiple sclerosis, enrolled in a pregnancy study. V gene TRBV12-5 combines with J gene TRBJ1-4; D not resolved. Sequencing was done on a sample of peripheral blood. The CDR3 DNA reads as TGTGCTAGTGGTTGGGGTTACGATCCAACTAATGAAAAACTGTTTTTT. Protein: CASGWGYDPTNEKLFF.